The source of this T cell receptor (beta chain) is a study of PD-L1 blockade in urothelial cancer. The overall study: Male patients with bladder-origin urothelial cancer numbered about nine tenths of the roughly 29. The median T cell count in blood samples was some 140,000.

This sample's time point: peripheral blood 6 weeks after treatment start. Comment on this clone: No antigen is known for it.

Study-level results: In blood at 3 weeks, tumor-associated clones expanded more among patients with durable benefit.

The CDR3 contains 13 residues. V lost 6 bases to trimming and J lost 10 bases; unmatched junction nucleotides: 8. Germline assignment: CDR1 LNHDA and CDR2 SQIVND (reference sequence). This table comes from immunoSEQ multiplex PCR, and its TCRdb copy is limited to in-frame clones, with some not included. This repertoire shows about 48,000 clones, roughly 86% found once; its top ten account for 8% to 13%. The clonotype was recovered from a man in his fifties or sixties with urothelial cancer. The V call is TRBV19, the J call TRBJ2-3, with TRBD2 matching 9 bases. Specimen: PBMCs, collected around atezolizumab (anti-PD-L1) treatment. CDR3 sequence reads: CASRSGGPSAQYF. In DNA, the CDR3 is TGTGCCAGTAGAAGCGGGGGGCCGTCGGCGCAGTATTTT. Looking up the rest from reference TRBV19 and TRBJ2-3 gives the full variable domain: DGGITQSPKYLFRKEGQNVTLSCEQNLNHDAMYWYRQDPGQGLRLIYYSQIVNDFQKGDIAEGYSVSREKKESFPLTVTSAQKNPTAFYLCASRSGGPSAQYFGPGTRLTVL.